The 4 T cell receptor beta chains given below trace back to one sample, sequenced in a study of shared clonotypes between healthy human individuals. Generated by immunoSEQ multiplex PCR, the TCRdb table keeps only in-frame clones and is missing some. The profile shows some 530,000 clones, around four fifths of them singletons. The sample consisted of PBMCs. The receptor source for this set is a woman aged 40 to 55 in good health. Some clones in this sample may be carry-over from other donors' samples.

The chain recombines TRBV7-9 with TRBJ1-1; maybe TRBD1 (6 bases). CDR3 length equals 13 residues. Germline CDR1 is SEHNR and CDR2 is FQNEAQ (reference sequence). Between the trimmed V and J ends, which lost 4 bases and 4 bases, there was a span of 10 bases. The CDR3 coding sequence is TGTGCCAGCAGCTACAGGGTGGGCACTGAAGCTTTCTTT. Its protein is CASSYRVGTEAFF.

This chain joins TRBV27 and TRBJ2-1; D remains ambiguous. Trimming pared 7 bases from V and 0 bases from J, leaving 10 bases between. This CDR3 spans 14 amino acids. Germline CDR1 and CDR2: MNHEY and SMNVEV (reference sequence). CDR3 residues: CASTARSSYNEQFF. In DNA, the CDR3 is TGTGCCAGCACCGCGCGGAGCTCCTACAATGAGCAGTTCTTC.

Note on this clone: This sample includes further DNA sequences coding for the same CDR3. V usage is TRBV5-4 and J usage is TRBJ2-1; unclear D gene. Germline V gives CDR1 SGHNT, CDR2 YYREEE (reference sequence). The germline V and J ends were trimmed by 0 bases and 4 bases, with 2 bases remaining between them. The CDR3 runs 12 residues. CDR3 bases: TGTGCCAGCAGCTTGGAGTACAATGAGCAGTTCTTC. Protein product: CASSLEYNEQFF. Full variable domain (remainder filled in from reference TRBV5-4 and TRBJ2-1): ETGVTQSPTHLIKTRGQQVTLRCSSQSGHNTVSWYQQALGQGPQFIFQYYREEENGRGNFPPRFSGLQFPNYSSELNVNALELDDSALYLCASSLEYNEQFFGPGTRLTVL.

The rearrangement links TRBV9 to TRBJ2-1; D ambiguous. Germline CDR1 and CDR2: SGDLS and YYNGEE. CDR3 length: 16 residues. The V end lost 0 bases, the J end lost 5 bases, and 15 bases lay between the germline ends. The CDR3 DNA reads TGTGCCAGCAGCGTAGTGCGTCGCATGTGCGACAATGAGCAGTTCTTC. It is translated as CASSVVRRMCDNEQFF.